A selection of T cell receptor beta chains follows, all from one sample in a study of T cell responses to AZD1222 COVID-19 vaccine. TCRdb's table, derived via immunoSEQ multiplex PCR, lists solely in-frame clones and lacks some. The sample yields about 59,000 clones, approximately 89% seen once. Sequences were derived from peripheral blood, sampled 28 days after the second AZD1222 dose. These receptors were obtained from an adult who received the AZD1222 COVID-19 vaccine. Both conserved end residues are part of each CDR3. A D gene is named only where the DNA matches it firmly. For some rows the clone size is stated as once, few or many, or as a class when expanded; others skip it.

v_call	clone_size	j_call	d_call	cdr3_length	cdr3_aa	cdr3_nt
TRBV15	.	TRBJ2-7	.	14	CATSRDLVSYEQYF	TGTGCCACCAGCAGAGATTTGGTTTCCTACGAGCAGTACTTC
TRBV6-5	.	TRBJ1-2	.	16	CASSYGFFGGSYGYTF	TGTGCCAGCAGTTACGGTTTTTTTGGGGGATCCTATGGCTACACCTTC
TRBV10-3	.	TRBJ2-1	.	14	CAISVTGVSNEQFF	TGTGCCATCAGTGTAACGGGAGTGAGTAATGAGCAGTTCTTC
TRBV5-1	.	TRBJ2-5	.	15	CASSLEGRGYETQYF	TGCGCCAGCAGCTTGGAAGGCAGGGGCTACGAGACCCAGTACTTC
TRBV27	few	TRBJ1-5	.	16	CASSRRGEGGNQPQHF	TGTGCCAGCAGTAGGAGGGGCGAGGGTGGCAATCAGCCCCAGCATTTT
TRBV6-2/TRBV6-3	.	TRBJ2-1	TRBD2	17	CASSPPRPAGKSNEQFF	TGTGCCAGCAGTCCACCTCGGCCAGCGGGAAAGTCCAATGAGCAGTTCTTC
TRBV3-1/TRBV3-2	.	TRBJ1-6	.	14	CASSPTQTGSPLHF	TGTGCCAGCAGTCCGACCCAAACGGGATCACCCCTCCACTTT
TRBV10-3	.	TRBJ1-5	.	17	CAISESIGLSNYQPQHF	TGTGCCATCAGTGAGTCGATCGGCCTCTCTAATTATCAGCCCCAGCATTTT
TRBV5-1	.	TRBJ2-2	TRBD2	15	CASSFSLAGGGELFF	TGCGCCAGCAGCTTTTCCTTGGCGGGAGGCGGGGAGCTGTTTTTT
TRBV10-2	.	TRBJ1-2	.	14	CASSADPAYYGYTF	TGCGCCAGCAGTGCAGACCCAGCTTACTATGGCTACACCTTC
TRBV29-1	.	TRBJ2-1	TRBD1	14	CSVATGGAYNEQFF	TGCAGCGTTGCGACAGGGGGCGCGTACAATGAGCAGTTCTTC
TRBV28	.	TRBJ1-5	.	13	CAYAGGAGQPQHF	TGTGCCTATGCGGGGGGCGCGGGTCAGCCCCAGCATTTT